By proportion, the clone carrying this T cell receptor beta chain is large (0.1 to 1%). The V gene end was trimmed by 1 base and the J gene end by 6 bases; junction bases not matched to a gene: 3. The length of the CDR3 is 13 residues. CDR1 and CDR2 from the germline V gene are SGHTA and FQGNSA. TCRdb called the RT-PCR reads again in MiXCR, with one record for every CDR3 protein. This sample carries some 4,000 distinct CDR3 sequences, 30% to 40% of them seen once, and the ten largest clones take around 5.1%. Sequences were obtained from memory CD4+ T cells from salivary gland. The chain has TRBV7-2 and TRBJ2-7; 7 bases agree with TRBD2. The receptor's source is a female donor with primary Sjogren's syndrome. CDR3 nucleotides: TGTGCCAGCAGCTTAGTAGCGGGTTCCGAGCAGTACTTC. This encodes CASSLVAGSEQYF.